This T cell receptor (beta chain) was sequenced in a study of radiotherapy plus CTLA-4 blockade in lung cancer. Looking at the study overall: Objective response was observed in around a sixth of patients, and disease control in roughly 30%.

Trimming took 0 bases from V and 4 from J; bases not matched to a gene: 10. Germline CDR1 reads SGHRS; CDR2 reads YFSETQ. This CDR3 has 18 residues. Study-level findings and limits: An expansion of tumor-derived TCR clones occurred in blood after radiotherapy plus ipilimumab.

To note about this clone: Antigen unknown.

Generated by immunoSEQ multiplex PCR, the TCRdb table keeps only in-frame clones and is missing some. Of some 30,000 clones listed, roughly four fifths are singletons. The chain combines TRBV5-1 with TRBJ2-1, with 10 nucleotides matching TRBD2. This receptor was taken from a human donor with non-small cell lung cancer that progressed on radiotherapy plus ipilimumab. The specimen was peripheral blood, collected from a patient treated with radiotherapy plus ipilimumab. CDR3 sequence: CASSLASYSGGTYNEQFF. CDR3 DNA sequence: TGCGCCAGCAGCTTGGCCTCATATAGCGGGGGGACTTACAATGAGCAGTTCTTC.